This is a list of T cell receptor beta chains from one sample in a study of T cell responses to AZD1222 COVID-19 vaccine. Method: immunoSEQ multiplex PCR; TCRdb's copy keeps in-frame clones and lacks some. Of tens of thousands of clones listed, about nine tenths were seen once; the top ten hold 7.5% to 9.5%. The sample consisted of peripheral blood, taken on day 0 of AZD1222 vaccination. The source is an adult in good health. CDR3s include the opening cysteine and the closing phenylalanine or tryptophan. Each record gives: J gene, V gene, D gene, clone size, CDR3 DNA, CDR3 protein. A D gene is named only where the DNA matches it firmly. Only some rows state a clone size, as once, few, many or a class for expanded clones.

>TRBJ2-7|TRBV11-2|-|-
TGTGCCAGCAGCTTAGGGCGCGCTAACTACGAGCAGTACTTC
CASSLGRANYEQYF
>TRBJ2-3|TRBV30|-|-
TGTGCCTGGAGTGTAGGGTCGGGGGAGGATACGCAGTATTTT
CAWSVGSGEDTQYF
>TRBJ1-1|TRBV7-9|TRBD1|-
TGTGCCAGCAGCTCCCTGGACAGGGGAACTGCTTTCTTT
CASSSLDRGTAFF
>TRBJ2-3|TRBV29-1|-|-
TGCAGTTACGTGACAGGGGCGGGGGACTCAGATACGCAGTATTTT
CSYVTGAGDSDTQYF
>TRBJ1-2|TRBV27|TRBD1|-
TGTGCCAGCAGTTTGATAGGGGGCTTAGGCTATGGCTACACCTTC
CASSLIGGLGYGYTF
>TRBJ2-1|TRBV18|-|-
TGTGCCAGCTCACCACCGTCTATCAATGAGCAGTTCTTC
CASSPPSINEQFF
>TRBJ2-7|TRBV28|-|-
TGTGCCAGCAGTTTTCAGGCGGAGTCATTCTCCTACGAGCAGTACTTC
CASSFQAESFSYEQYF
>TRBJ1-4|TRBV6-2/TRBV6-3|TRBD1|-
TGTGCCAGCAGTTTCCCGGGACAGGGGAATGAAAAACTGTTTTTT
CASSFPGQGNEKLFF
>TRBJ2-7|TRBV18|-|once
TGTGCCAGCCGAAGGTTTCAGGACTCCTACGAGCAGTACTTC
CASRRFQDSYEQYF
>TRBJ2-1|TRBV6-5|TRBD2|-
TGTGCCAGCATCCCCCCCGGCGGGAGGGCCGAGTTCTTC
CASIPPGGRAEFF
>TRBJ1-2|TRBV12-3/TRBV12-4|-|-
TGTGCCAGCAGATCGGACAAGAACTATGGCTACACCTTC
CASRSDKNYGYTF
>TRBJ2-7|TRBV3-1/TRBV3-2|-|-
TGTGCCAGCAGCCAAGATGTTAGTACCTACGAGCAGTACTTC
CASSQDVSTYEQYF
>TRBJ1-2|TRBV3-1/TRBV3-2|TRBD1|-
TGTGCCAGCAGCCGGAATCAGGGGGCGAACTATGGCTACACCTTC
CASSRNQGANYGYTF
>TRBJ1-2|TRBV4-2|-|-
TGTGCCAGCAGCCAGGTGGACAGCGACTACACCTTC
CASSQVDSDYTF
>TRBJ1-1|TRBV6-1|TRBD1|-
TGTGCCAGCAGTGACCGGACAGGGGACATGAACACTGAAGCTTTCTTT
CASSDRTGDMNTEAFF
>TRBJ2-2|TRBV3-1/TRBV3-2|-|-
TGTGCCAGCAGCCAAGCGGGAGTAGCCACCGGGGAGCTGTTTTTT
CASSQAGVATGELFF
>TRBJ1-3|TRBV19|-|once
TGTGCCAGTAGTATTGGGGGGCCGGACACCATATATTTT
CASSIGGPDTIYF
>TRBJ1-1|TRBV4-2|-|-
TGTGCCAGCAGCCGGGACGTAGGATTTATGAACACTGAAGCTTTCTTT
CASSRDVGFMNTEAFF
>TRBJ1-6|TRBV4-3|-|-
TGCGCCAGCAGCCAAGATACAGGGTCGAATTCACCCCTCCACTTT
CASSQDTGSNSPLHF
>TRBJ1-6|TRBV18|-|-
TGTGCCAGCTCACCAAGGTTGGGGAGCAATAATTCACCCCTCCACTTT
CASSPRLGSNNSPLHF
>TRBJ2-7|TRBV27|-|-
TGTGCCAGCAGTTGGGGCACAGGGATCCCCGAGCAGTACTTC
CASSWGTGIPEQYF
>TRBJ1-1|TRBV7-9|-|-
TGTGCCAGCAGTTCCGGTGGGAACACTGAAGCTTTCTTT
CASSSGGNTEAFF
>TRBJ2-1|TRBV28|TRBD2|-
TGTGCCAGCAGCTTTTGGCGGGAGAGGAATGAGCAGTTCTTC
CASSFWRERNEQFF
>TRBJ2-7|TRBV6-2/TRBV6-3|-|once
TGTGCCAGCAGTTACTCTCGGGGCTCCCCCTGGGGTTTGTACGAGCAGTACTTC
CASSYSRGSPWGLYEQYF
>TRBJ2-1|TRBV5-1|TRBD2|-
TGCGCCAGCAGCCTTCTAGCGGGCACAAACAATGAGCAGTTCTTC
CASSLLAGTNNEQFF
>TRBJ2-2|TRBV5-4|TRBD2|-
TGTGCCAGCAGCCTAGCTGGAGCGGGAACCGGGGAGCTGTTTTTT
CASSLAGAGTGELFF
>TRBJ1-6|TRBV2|-|-
TGTGCCAGCAGCGTCAATTCACCCCTCCACTTT
CASSVNSPLHF
>TRBJ1-2|TRBV19|TRBD1|-
TGTGCCAGTAGTATAGATGGGGACAGGCCTAACTATGGCTACACCTTC
CASSIDGDRPNYGYTF
>TRBJ2-1|TRBV11-3|TRBD2|few
TGTGCCAGCAGTCTTAGCGGGAGGGGCTCCTACAATGAGCAGTTCTTC
CASSLSGRGSYNEQFF
>TRBJ1-3|TRBV18|-|-
TGTGCCAGCTCACTCGGACAGCTCTCTGGAAACACCATATATTTT
CASSLGQLSGNTIYF
>TRBJ2-7|TRBV6-2/TRBV6-3|TRBD2|-
TGTGCCAGCAGTTTCTTGGGGACTAGCGGATTAACCTACGAGCAGTACTTC
CASSFLGTSGLTYEQYF
>TRBJ1-3|TRBV6-1|TRBD1|-
TGTGCCAGCAGTGAGGGACAGGGTGGAAACACCATATATTTT
CASSEGQGGNTIYF
>TRBJ1-5|TRBV6-5|-|-
TGTGCCAGCTGGGTGTACGGGGGGGACAATCAGCCCCAGCATTTT
CASWVYGGDNQPQHF
>TRBJ2-1|TRBV24-1|TRBD2|-
TGTGCCACCAGTGATTTGCATTGGACTAGAGGCTACAATGAGCAGTTCTTC
CATSDLHWTRGYNEQFF
>TRBJ1-5|TRBV4-1|-|-
TGCGCCAGCAGCCAGGCAGTACACAATCAGCCCCAGCATTTT
CASSQAVHNQPQHF